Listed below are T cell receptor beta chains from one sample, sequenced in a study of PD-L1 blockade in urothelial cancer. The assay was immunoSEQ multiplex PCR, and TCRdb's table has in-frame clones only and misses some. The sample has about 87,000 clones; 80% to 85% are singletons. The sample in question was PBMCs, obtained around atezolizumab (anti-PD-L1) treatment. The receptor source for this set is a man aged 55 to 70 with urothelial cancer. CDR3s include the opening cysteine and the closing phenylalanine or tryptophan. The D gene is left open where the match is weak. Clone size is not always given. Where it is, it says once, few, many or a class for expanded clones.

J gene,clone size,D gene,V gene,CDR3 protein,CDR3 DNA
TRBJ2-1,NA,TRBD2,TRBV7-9,CASSPRGLAGGINEQFF,TGTGCCAGCAGCCCTCGGGGGTTAGCGGGAGGAATTAATGAGCAGTTCTTC
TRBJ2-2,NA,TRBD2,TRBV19,CASIPGLAGGRDTGELFF,TGTGCCAGTATCCCGGGACTAGCGGGAGGGAGGGACACCGGGGAGCTGTTTTTT
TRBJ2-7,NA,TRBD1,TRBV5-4,CASRSQGGGYEQYF,TGTGCCAGCAGAAGTCAAGGGGGCGGGTACGAGCAGTACTTC
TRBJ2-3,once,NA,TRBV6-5,CASRSSTDTQYF,TGTGCCAGCAGGAGCAGCACAGATACGCAGTATTTT
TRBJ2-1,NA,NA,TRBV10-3,CAISERGTPYQFF,TGTGCCATCAGTGAGAGAGGAACCCCCTACCAGTTCTTC
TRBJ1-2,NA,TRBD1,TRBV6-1,CASNKAGTGNYGYTF,TGTGCCAGCAATAAGGCTGGGACAGGCAATTATGGCTACACCTTC
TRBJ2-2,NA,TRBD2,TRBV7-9,CASRPAGAGELFF,TGTGCCAGCAGACCCGCGGGAGCCGGGGAGCTGTTTTTT
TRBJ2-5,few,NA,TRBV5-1,CASSLGAGRTETQYF,TGCGCCAGCAGCTTGGGGGCGGGCAGGACAGAGACCCAGTACTTC
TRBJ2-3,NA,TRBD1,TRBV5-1,CASSSQGAASTDTQYF,TGCGCCAGCAGCTCGCAGGGGGCGGCCAGCACAGATACGCAGTATTTT
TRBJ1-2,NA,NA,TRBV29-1,CSVDSGYGYTF,TGCAGCGTGGACAGTGGCTATGGCTACACCTTC
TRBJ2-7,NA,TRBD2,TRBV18,CASSPRQTSGSHEQYF,TGTGCCAGCTCACCCCGACAGACTAGCGGGAGCCACGAGCAGTACTTC
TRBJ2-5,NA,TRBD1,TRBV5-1,CASSPGPQQGAEVETQYF,TGCGCCAGCAGCCCTGGACCCCAACAGGGGGCCGAGGTGGAGACCCAGTACTTC
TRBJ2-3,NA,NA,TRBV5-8,CASCELAPWADTQYF,TGTGCCAGCTGCGAACTAGCCCCCTGGGCAGATACGCAGTATTTT
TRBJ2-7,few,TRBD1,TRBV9,CASSVGQGVYEQYF,TGTGCCAGCAGCGTGGGACAGGGGGTGTACGAGCAGTACTTC
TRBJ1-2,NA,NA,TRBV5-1,CASSEAQVAYGYTF,TGCGCCAGCAGCGAGGCACAGGTTGCCTATGGCTACACCTTC
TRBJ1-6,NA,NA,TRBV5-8,CASSLGARNSPLHF,TGTGCCAGCAGCTTGGGTGCGAGGAATTCACCCCTCCACTTT
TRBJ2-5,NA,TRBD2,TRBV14,CASSQRGGSYQETQYF,TGTGCCAGCAGCCAACGGGGGGGCTCGTACCAAGAGACCCAGTACTTC
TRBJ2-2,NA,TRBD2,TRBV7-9,CASNIAGAGELFF,TGTGCCAGCAACATAGCGGGAGCCGGGGAGCTGTTTTTT
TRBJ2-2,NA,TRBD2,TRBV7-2,CASSLTSGSNTGELFF,TGTGCCAGCAGTTTAACTAGCGGATCGAACACCGGGGAGCTGTTTTTT
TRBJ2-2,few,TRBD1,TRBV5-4,CAISKQGDAELFF,TGTGCCATCTCGAAACAGGGGGATGCGGAGCTGTTTTTT
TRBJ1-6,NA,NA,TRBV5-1,CASSWGGETDNSPLHF,TGCGCCAGCAGCTGGGGGGGGGAAACCGATAATTCACCCCTCCACTTT
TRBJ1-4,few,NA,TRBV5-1,CASSAPQGGGEKLFF,TGCGCCAGCAGCGCACCACAGGGCGGGGGGGAAAAACTGTTTTTT
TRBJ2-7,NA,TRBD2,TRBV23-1,CASSQSLGLAGDEQYF,TGCGCCAGCAGTCAATCGCTGGGACTAGCGGGGGACGAGCAGTACTTC
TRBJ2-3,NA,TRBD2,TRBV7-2,CASSLVLAGGDTQYF,TGTGCCAGCAGCTTAGTCCTAGCGGGAGGAGATACGCAGTATTTT
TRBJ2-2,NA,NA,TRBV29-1,CSVVLVRGHQNTGELFF,TGCAGCGTTGTCTTGGTCCGCGGGCACCAAAACACCGGGGAGCTGTTTTTT
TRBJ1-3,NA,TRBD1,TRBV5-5,CASSWGQTDSGNTIYF,TGTGCCAGCAGCTGGGGACAGACCGACTCTGGAAACACCATATATTTT
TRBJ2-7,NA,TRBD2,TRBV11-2,CASSSTSGASYEQYF,TGTGCCAGCAGCTCGACTAGCGGGGCCTCCTACGAGCAGTACTTC
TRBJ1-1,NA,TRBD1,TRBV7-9,CASSLQGGATEAFF,TGTGCCAGCAGCTTACAGGGGGGTGCCACTGAAGCTTTCTTT
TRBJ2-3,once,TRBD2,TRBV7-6,CASSRAGTTDTQYF,TGTGCCAGCAGCCGAGCGGGGACCACAGATACGCAGTATTTT
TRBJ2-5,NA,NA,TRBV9,CASSVSSGKETQYF,TGTGCCAGCAGCGTTTCCAGCGGAAAGGAGACCCAGTACTTC
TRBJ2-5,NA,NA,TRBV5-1,CASSLALAETQYF,TGCGCCAGCAGCTTGGCCTTGGCCGAGACCCAGTACTTC
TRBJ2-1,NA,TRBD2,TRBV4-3,CASSQDLILGTKDGNEQFF,TGCGCCAGCAGCCAAGACTTAATTTTGGGGACTAAAGACGGGAATGAGCAGTTCTTC
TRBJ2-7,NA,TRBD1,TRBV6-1,CASSPNWTGGLQYF,TGTGCCAGCAGCCCGAATTGGACAGGGGGCTTGCAGTACTTC
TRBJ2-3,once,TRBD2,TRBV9,CASSAVAGGTDTQYF,TGTGCCAGCAGCGCCGTAGCGGGAGGGACAGATACGCAGTATTTT
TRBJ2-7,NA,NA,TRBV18,CASAQSTGSSYEQYF,TGTGCCAGCGCCCAATCGACAGGCAGCTCCTACGAGCAGTACTTC
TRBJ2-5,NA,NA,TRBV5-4,CASSWGRSQETQYF,TGTGCCAGCAGCTGGGGGAGGTCACAAGAGACCCAGTACTTC
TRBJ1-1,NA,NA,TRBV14,CASSLFEGAEAFF,TGTGCCAGCAGCCTTTTCGAGGGGGCTGAAGCTTTCTTT
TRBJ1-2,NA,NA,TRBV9,CASSVLPDFYGYTF,TGTGCCAGCAGCGTACTTCCCGACTTCTATGGCTACACCTTC
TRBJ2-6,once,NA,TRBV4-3,CASSQDNYSGANVLTF,TGCGCCAGCAGCCAAGATAACTACTCTGGGGCCAACGTCCTGACTTTC
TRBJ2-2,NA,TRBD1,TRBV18,CASSPGQGVGELFF,TGTGCCAGCTCACCCGGACAGGGTGTCGGGGAGCTGTTTTTT
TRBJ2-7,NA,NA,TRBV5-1,CASSLTWDKTYEQYF,TGCGCCAGCAGCTTAACATGGGACAAGACCTACGAGCAGTACTTC
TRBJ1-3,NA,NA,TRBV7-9,CASSLDGTFRSGNTIYF,TGTGCCAGCAGCTTAGATGGGACATTCCGCTCTGGAAACACCATATATTTT
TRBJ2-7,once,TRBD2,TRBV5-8,CASSLASYSGRSYEQYF,TGTGCCAGCAGCTTGGCCAGCTATAGCGGGAGATCCTACGAGCAGTACTTC
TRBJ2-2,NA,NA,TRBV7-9,CASSYTGSSGELFF,TGTGCCAGCAGCTATACAGGGTCGAGCGGGGAGCTGTTTTTT
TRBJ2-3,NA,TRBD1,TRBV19,CASEGDPGQDTDTQYF,TGTGCCAGTGAAGGGGACCCGGGACAGGACACAGATACGCAGTATTTT
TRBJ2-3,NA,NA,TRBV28,CASRPERSPMGTDTQYF,TGTGCCAGCAGGCCCGAGAGAAGTCCAATGGGCACAGATACGCAGTATTTT
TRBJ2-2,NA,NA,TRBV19,CASSTPRVNTGELFF,TGTGCCAGTAGTACACCCCGGGTGAACACCGGGGAGCTGTTTTTT
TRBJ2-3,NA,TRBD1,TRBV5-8,CASSLGQGWVGTQYF,TGTGCCAGCAGCTTGGGACAGGGGTGGGTCGGTACGCAGTATTTT
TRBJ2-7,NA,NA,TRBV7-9,CASSDRREFREQYF,TGTGCCAGCAGCGACAGGCGGGAGTTTCGCGAGCAGTACTTC
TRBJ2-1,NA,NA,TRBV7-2,CASSLDRLHSYNEQFF,TGTGCCAGCAGCTTAGACAGGCTTCACTCCTACAATGAGCAGTTCTTC
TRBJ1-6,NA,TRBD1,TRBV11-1,CASSTRLSDRGRIPLHF,TGTGCCAGCAGCACCCGATTATCCGACAGGGGGCGGATACCCCTCCACTTT
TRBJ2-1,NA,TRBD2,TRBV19,CASTPEGTSGYNEQFF,TGTGCCAGTACCCCAGAGGGGACTAGCGGCTACAATGAGCAGTTCTTC
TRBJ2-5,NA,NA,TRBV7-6,CASSLDTGFQETQYF,TGTGCCAGCAGCTTAGATACCGGGTTCCAAGAGACCCAGTACTTC
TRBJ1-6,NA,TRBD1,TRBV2,CASNRGGDNSPLHF,TGTGCCAGCAACAGGGGTGGTGATAATTCACCCCTCCACTTT
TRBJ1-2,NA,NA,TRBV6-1,CASSPQGRANYGYTF,TGTGCCAGCAGTCCTCAGGGCAGGGCTAACTATGGCTACACCTTC